The present T cell receptor (beta chain) was sequenced within a study of T cell responses to AZD1222 COVID-19 vaccine. Study context: Analysis merged second doses at about 4 or about 12 weeks.

Whole-study results and caveats: Samples come after the peak T cell response, not at day 14. Spike was spanned by vaccine-associated CD4 TCRs, which were dominant at 160-218 and 743-854. The sample set comprised mostly white British donors with more females, and clonal diversity was possibly underestimated.

Looked up from germline, CDR1 is SGHDN and CDR2 is FVKESK. The CDR3 length is 19 residues. Deletions cut 0 bases from V and 5 bases from J, with 20 bases between. Data came from immunoSEQ multiplex PCR; TCRdb stores just in-frame clones and leaves some out. The data contain under 35,000 clones, roughly nine tenths of them singletons. About this clone itself: What it binds is unknown.

The clonotype comes from an adult in good health. The chain recombines TRBV14 with TRBJ1-6, with D uncertain. The sequences come from peripheral blood, collected on day 0 of AZD1222 vaccination. The DNA for the CDR3 is TGTGCCAGCAGCCAAGAGACCATAATTCAATGGCATAATAATTCACCCCTCCACTTT. Translated: CASSQETIIQWHNNSPLHF.